A selection of T cell receptor beta chains follows, all from one sample in a study of blood T cell repertoires in COVID-19. Libraries were prepared by immunoSEQ multiplex PCR; TCRdb keeps only in-frame clonotypes and omits some of them. The sample holds 300,000 to 350,000 clones, around 87% seen once. Sequenced: peripheral blood. These TCRs come from a woman aged 50 to 60 with COVID-19, enrolled during active disease. CDR3s include the opening cysteine and the closing phenylalanine or tryptophan. Each record gives: clone size, D gene, V gene, J gene, CDR3 protein, CDR3 DNA. D genes are given only for firm matches. A clone size is listed for some rows: how often the clone was seen (once, few, many), or a class if it is expanded.

>-|-|TRBV5-1|TRBJ1-1
CASSLNNRVNTEAFF
TGCGCCAGCAGCTTGAATAACAGAGTGAACACTGAAGCTTTCTTT
>-|TRBD2|TRBV2|TRBJ2-1
CASNSLAGGDNEQFF
TGTGCCAGCAATAGTCTAGCGGGGGGGGACAATGAGCAGTTCTTC
>-|TRBD2|TRBV7-9|TRBJ2-7
CASSRLGTSGSFGQQYF
TGTGCCAGCAGCCGGTTGGGGACTAGCGGGAGTTTTGGGCAGCAGTACTTC
>-|TRBD2|TRBV7-2|TRBJ2-1
CASSQIAGNYNEQFF
TGTGCCAGCAGCCAGATAGCGGGAAACTACAATGAGCAGTTCTTC
>once|-|TRBV5-6|TRBJ1-5
CASSFRGENQPQHF
TGTGCCAGCAGCTTTCGGGGGGAAAATCAGCCCCAGCATTTT
>few|TRBD2|TRBV5-1|TRBJ2-7
CASSWTYWAGPGGEQYF
TGCGCCAGCAGCTGGACGTATTGGGCCGGTCCGGGGGGCGAGCAGTACTTC
>-|-|TRBV28|TRBJ1-2
CASSLPGVVGYTF
TGTGCCAGCAGTTTGCCAGGGGTTGTTGGCTACACCTTC
>-|TRBD2|TRBV6-2/TRBV6-3|TRBJ2-4
CASSPIGASGTKNIQYF
TGTGCCAGCAGTCCAATCGGGGCTAGCGGGACCAAAAACATTCAGTACTTC
>few|TRBD2|TRBV23-1|TRBJ2-7
CASSPLGGGNSYEQYF
TGCGCCAGCAGTCCTCTTGGGGGGGGGAATTCCTACGAGCAGTACTTC
>-|-|TRBV7-9|TRBJ2-1
CASSLQRGTGPYNEQFF
TGTGCCAGCAGCTTGCAAAGGGGAACGGGCCCCTACAATGAGCAGTTCTTC
>-|TRBD2|TRBV5-1|TRBJ2-3
CASSLGGRAADTQYF
TGCGCCAGCAGCTTGGGAGGGAGGGCCGCAGATACGCAGTATTTT
>-|-|TRBV20-1|TRBJ2-7
CSAPQAHEQYF
TGCAGTGCTCCTCAGGCCCACGAGCAGTACTTC
>few|TRBD1|TRBV5-1|TRBJ1-2
CASSGQGNYGYTF
TGCGCCAGCAGCGGACAGGGAAACTATGGCTACACCTTC
>-|-|TRBV19|TRBJ2-2
CASSMMGPGELFF
TGTGCCAGTAGTATGATGGGGCCCGGGGAGCTGTTTTTT
>-|TRBD1|TRBV9|TRBJ2-1
CASSVGQGYNEQFF
TGTGCCAGCAGCGTCGGACAGGGCTACAATGAGCAGTTCTTC
>-|TRBD2|TRBV4-1|TRBJ2-1
CASSQVAAGKGEQFF
TGCGCCAGCAGCCAAGTCGCAGCGGGAAAAGGTGAGCAGTTCTTC
>-|TRBD2|TRBV20-1|TRBJ2-1
CSASRSSGSKDEQFF
TGCAGTGCCAGTAGGTCTAGCGGGAGTAAGGATGAGCAGTTCTTC
>once|-|TRBV12-5|TRBJ2-5
CASSTGTSTSGETQYF
TGTGCTAGCTCAACCGGGACATCAACCTCGGGGGAGACCCAGTACTTC
>-|-|TRBV7-9|TRBJ2-7
CASSSTGLLSPYEQYF
TGTGCCAGCAGCTCGACGGGTCTCCTAAGCCCCTACGAGCAGTACTTC
>-|TRBD2|TRBV4-2|TRBJ2-3
CASSQDWLAGGGTDTQYF
TGTGCCAGCAGCCAAGATTGGCTAGCGGGAGGCGGGACAGATACGCAGTATTTT
>many|TRBD1|TRBV7-9|TRBJ1-4
CASSSGGADEKLFF
TGTGCCAGCAGTTCAGGGGGCGCAGACGAAAAACTGTTTTTT
>once|-|TRBV2|TRBJ2-1
CASSGLLSGFSEQFF
TGTGCCAGCAGCGGCTTACTATCCGGGTTTTCGGAGCAGTTCTTC
>-|TRBD1|TRBV9|TRBJ2-4
CASSPDRGNWIDIQYF
TGTGCCAGCAGCCCCGACAGGGGAAATTGGATCGACATTCAGTACTTC
>once|-|TRBV10-3|TRBJ2-3
CAAGSTPDTQYF
TGTGCCGCAGGGTCTACGCCAGATACGCAGTATTTT
>-|TRBD1|TRBV5-6|TRBJ2-2
CASSSLRQGGAGELFF
TGTGCCAGCAGCTCCCTTCGACAGGGTGGGGCCGGGGAGCTGTTTTTT
>-|-|TRBV27|TRBJ1-1
CASTGVENTEAFF
TGTGCCAGCACAGGGGTGGAGAACACTGAAGCTTTCTTT
>-|TRBD1|TRBV28|TRBJ1-1
CASSGTGYEAFF
TGTGCCAGCAGTGGGACAGGCTATGAAGCTTTCTTT
>few|TRBD1|TRBV4-1|TRBJ2-7
CASSAAGTGIYEQYF
TGCGCCAGCAGCGCCGCCGGGACAGGGATCTACGAGCAGTACTTC
>-|-|TRBV19|TRBJ2-7
CASSPLGVTGEAYEQYF
TGTGCCAGTAGTCCCCTAGGGGTCACGGGCGAAGCCTACGAGCAGTACTTC
>-|-|TRBV18|TRBJ1-1
CASSPPAGRNTEAFF
TGTGCCAGCTCACCACCAGCGGGGCGGAACACTGAAGCTTTCTTT
>-|-|TRBV5-6|TRBJ2-3
CASSFRGSTDTQYF
TGTGCCAGCAGCTTTCGGGGGAGCACAGATACGCAGTATTTT
>-|-|TRBV11-3|TRBJ1-3
CASSQHSTRGGGNTIYF
TGTGCCAGCAGCCAACACTCGACCAGGGGAGGGGGAAACACCATATATTTT
>-|TRBD1|TRBV19|TRBJ2-3
CASSMPGQGNTDTQYF
TGTGCCAGTAGTATGCCGGGACAGGGTAACACAGATACGCAGTATTTT
>-|-|TRBV6-5|TRBJ2-7
CASAGRSASYEQYF
TGTGCCAGCGCAGGCAGGTCAGCCTCCTACGAGCAGTACTTC
>once|-|TRBV12-5|TRBJ1-3
CASGMDGGSGNTIYF
TGTGCTAGTGGTATGGACGGAGGCTCTGGAAACACCATATATTTT
>-|TRBD1|TRBV7-8|TRBJ1-1
CASSPWTGKNTEAFF
TGTGCCAGCAGCCCCTGGACAGGGAAGAACACTGAAGCTTTCTTT
>once|-|TRBV7-2|TRBJ1-4
CASSQGANEKLFF
TGTGCCAGCAGTCAAGGGGCAAATGAAAAACTGTTTTTT
>-|TRBD1|TRBV18|TRBJ1-1
CASSLGTGDSTEAFF
TGTGCCAGCTCACTGGGGACAGGGGATTCGACTGAAGCTTTCTTT
>-|-|TRBV10-3|TRBJ2-3
CAIKRTESTDTQYF
TGTGCCATCAAAAGGACAGAAAGCACAGATACGCAGTATTTT
>-|TRBD2|TRBV30|TRBJ2-1
CAWSTSGRAREQFF
TGTGCCTGGAGTACTAGCGGGAGGGCCCGCGAGCAGTTCTTC
>-|-|TRBV18|TRBJ2-7
CASSPQTSSYEQYF
TGTGCCAGCTCACCCCAGACTAGTTCCTACGAGCAGTACTTC
>-|TRBD1|TRBV7-2|TRBJ1-4
CASSFISGGNEKLFF
TGTGCCAGCAGCTTTATCTCAGGGGGAAATGAAAAACTGTTTTTT
>-|-|TRBV21-1|TRBJ2-3
CASIRAANVVVAGTDTQYF
TGTGCCAGCATCCGAGCAGCAAACGTAGTGGTGGCAGGGACAGATACGCAGTATTTT
>-|TRBD2|TRBV30|TRBJ2-1
CAWSGGTSDRTSSYNEQFF
TGTGCCTGGAGTGGGGGGACTAGCGACAGAACGAGCTCCTACAATGAGCAGTTCTTC
>once|TRBD2|TRBV27|TRBJ2-7
CASSPSGLAGDTYEQYF
TGTGCCAGCAGTCCTAGCGGACTAGCGGGAGATACCTACGAGCAGTACTTC
>-|-|TRBV3-1/TRBV3-2|TRBJ2-6
CASSQAGFGANVLTF
TGTGCCAGCAGCCAAGCAGGGTTTGGGGCCAACGTCCTGACTTTC
>-|TRBD1|TRBV3-1/TRBV3-2|TRBJ1-5
CASSHGGQGRSNQPQHF
TGTGCCAGCAGCCATGGAGGACAGGGGCGAAGCAATCAGCCCCAGCATTTT
>-|TRBD1|TRBV3-1/TRBV3-2|TRBJ1-1
CASSQGQGASEAFF
TGTGCCAGCAGCCAAGGACAGGGGGCGTCTGAAGCTTTCTTT
>-|TRBD2|TRBV7-9|TRBJ2-1
CASSLAGGRVNNEQFF
TGTGCCAGCAGCTTAGCGGGCGGGAGGGTAAACAATGAGCAGTTCTTC
>few|-|TRBV30|TRBJ2-2
CAWSTGELFF
TGTGCCTGGTCGACCGGGGAGCTGTTTTTT
>-|-|TRBV30|TRBJ1-5
CAWSGANQPQHF
TGTGCCTGGAGTGGGGCGAATCAGCCCCAGCATTTT
>many|TRBD1|TRBV19|TRBJ1-1
CATQTRGLNTEAFF
TGTGCCACCCAAACGAGGGGGCTGAACACTGAAGCTTTCTTT
>-|-|TRBV2|TRBJ1-1
CASSLQGKGYGAFF
TGTGCCAGCAGCCTTCAGGGTAAGGGGTATGGAGCTTTCTTT